This TCR beta chain was profiled in a study of cytomegalovirus exposure and HLA in healthy donors. The PCR made use of 60 Vbeta and 13 Jbeta primers. The repertoire was sequenced with immunoSEQ multiplex PCR; TCRdb's copy has only in-frame clones and lacks some. The table lists approximately 100,000 clones, about 81% of them singletons. V was pared by 10 bases and J by 0 bases, with 16 bases between. Germline V gene sequence: CDR1 MDHEN, CDR2 SYDVKM. This CDR3 has 14 residues. Study results and limitations: Cytomegalovirus status was reportedly diagnosed by the classifier with high specificity and sensitivity. Exclusion as indistinguishable affected some V segments, including TRBV6-2 and TRBV6-3. Sequencing likely produced, as an artifact, a cluster of highly shared sequence variants. Only CMV serostatus was available as immune exposure information.

On this clone itself: Its antigen is unidentified.

Sequenced input: PBMCs. This clonotype was obtained from a male donor in good health and CMV-seropositive. The chain uses TRBV28 and TRBJ2-7, with D possibly being TRBD2 (6 bases). The DNA for the CDR3 is TGTGCCACTGCGTCGGTAGCGGACTCCTACGAGCAGTACTTC. As protein: CATASVADSYEQYF.